This T cell receptor beta chain was captured by sequencing in a study of neoadjuvant nivolumab and ipilimumab in lung cancer. Germline V gene data show CDR1 as SGHAT and CDR2 as FQNNGV. V was shortened by 5 bases and J by 3 bases, with 13 bases between the two germline ends. The CDR3 runs to 14 residues. Assay used: immunoSEQ multiplex PCR; TCRdb lists only in-frame clones, some missing. Of fewer than 40,000 clones in the sample, nearly 90% were seen once. The source of this sequence is an adult with non-small cell lung cancer. V gene TRBV11-2 combines with J gene TRBJ1-2; D not certain. The starting material was peripheral blood, obtained before neoadjuvant nivolumab, alone or with ipilimumab. CDR3 protein: CASSRREGYYGYTF. CDR3 nucleotide sequence: TGTGCCAGCAGCCGGCGCGAGGGATACTATGGCTACACCTTC.